A selection of T cell receptor beta chains follows, all from one sample in a study of T cells after posttransplantation cyclophosphamide. Generated by immunoSEQ multiplex PCR, the TCRdb table keeps only in-frame clones and is missing some. The sample contains roughly 10,000 clones, none occurring once; 26% lies in the top ten. This specimen consisted of PBMCs, obtained after allogeneic stem cell transplant with posttransplant cyclophosphamide. The receptors were sampled from a female patient aged 35-55 years who received an allogeneic stem cell transplant from a related donor, was CMV-positive, and had no GVHD. Some T cells may arise from the graft donor. Both conserved end residues are part of each CDR3. D genes are given only for firm matches. Rows give clone size only sometimes, using once, few, many, or a class for an expanded clone.

j_call	d_call	v_call	clone_size	cdr3_aa	cdr3_nt
TRBJ1-6	NA	TRBV6-5	many	CASSYGGKSYNSPLHF	TGTGCCAGCAGTTACGGGGGGAAGTCCTATAATTCACCCCTCCACTTT
TRBJ2-5	NA	TRBV7-6	NA	CASSFRGAQETQYF	TGTGCCAGCAGCTTTCGCGGGGCACAAGAGACCCAGTACTTC
TRBJ1-1	TRBD1	TRBV6-5	many	CASSRGQLNTEAFF	TGTGCCAGCAGTAGGGGACAGCTGAACACTGAAGCTTTCTTT
TRBJ1-5	NA	TRBV6-1	many	CASSEVARGGAQHF	TGTGCCAGCAGTGAAGTGGCCCGCGGGGGAGCCCAGCATTTT
TRBJ1-2	NA	TRBV28	many	CASTLRAARPYGYTF	TGTGCCAGCACCTTGAGGGCAGCCCGACCCTATGGCTACACCTTC
TRBJ2-7	NA	TRBV18	many	CASSLPQTYEQYF	TGTGCCAGCTCACTACCACAGACCTACGAGCAGTACTTC
TRBJ2-6	NA	TRBV25-1	many	CASMPGFASGANVLTF	TGTGCCAGCATGCCAGGTTTTGCCTCTGGGGCCAACGTCCTGACTTTC
TRBJ2-1	NA	TRBV12-3/TRBV12-4	many	CASSLFQGKGNEQFF	TGTGCCAGCAGTTTGTTCCAGGGAAAGGGTAATGAGCAGTTCTTC
TRBJ1-2	TRBD1	TRBV7-3	many	CASSAGQGPLYGYTF	TGTGCCAGCAGCGCCGGACAGGGACCCCTATATGGCTACACCTTC
TRBJ2-7	TRBD1	TRBV6-4	many	CASSGLQGATYEQYF	TGTGCCAGCAGTGGCCTGCAGGGGGCTACCTACGAGCAGTACTTC
TRBJ2-4	NA	TRBV19	many	CASSIQGTAKNIQYF	TGTGCCAGTAGTATCCAGGGGACGGCCAAAAACATTCAGTACTTC
TRBJ1-2	TRBD1	TRBV5-4	many	CASSEGQTNYGYTF	TGTGCCAGCAGCGAGGGACAGACTAACTATGGCTACACCTTC
TRBJ1-2	NA	TRBV2	many	CASSENPAADYGYTF	TGTGCCAGCAGTGAAAATCCCGCGGCCGACTATGGCTACACCTTC
TRBJ2-4	NA	TRBV19	many	CASSMQGSKNIQYF	TGTGCCAGTAGTATGCAGGGTTCCAAAAACATTCAGTACTTC
TRBJ1-2	TRBD1	TRBV6-2/TRBV6-3	many	CASSSKRQGNGYTF	TGTGCCAGCAGTTCTAAGCGACAGGGGAATGGCTACACCTTC
TRBJ2-1	TRBD1	TRBV12-3/TRBV12-4	many	CASIRGSLTGEQFF	TGTGCCAGCATCAGGGGGTCCCTAACCGGTGAGCAGTTCTTC
TRBJ1-3	NA	TRBV5-1	many	CASSLASPNRYISGNTIYF	TGCGCCAGCAGCTTGGCCTCACCTAACAGGTACATCTCTGGAAACACCATATATTTT
TRBJ1-3	NA	TRBV5-6	many	CASSLWDIYSGNTIYF	TGTGCCAGCAGCTTGTGGGACATCTACTCTGGAAACACCATATATTTT
TRBJ2-5	NA	TRBV29-1	few	CSATRPGYKETQYF	TGCAGCGCAACCCGCCCAGGGTACAAAGAGACCCAGTACTTC
TRBJ1-3	NA	TRBV5-1	many	CASSLEGVGNTIYF	TGCGCCAGCAGCTTAGAAGGGGTTGGAAACACCATATATTTT
TRBJ2-1	NA	TRBV19	many	CASSIDGPPSSYNEQFF	TGTGCCAGTAGTATAGATGGCCCGCCGAGCTCCTACAATGAGCAGTTCTTC
TRBJ2-7	TRBD1	TRBV19	many	CASSIALGQGSYEQYF	TGTGCCAGTAGTATCGCCCTGGGACAGGGCTCCTACGAGCAGTACTTC
TRBJ1-2	NA	TRBV10-1	many	CASSVQPLNYGYTF	TGCGCCAGCAGTGTACAGCCCCTTAACTATGGCTACACCTTC
TRBJ2-7	NA	TRBV7-9	many	CASSSRTEQYF	TGTGCCAGCAGCTCTCGGACAGAGCAGTACTTC
TRBJ2-1	NA	TRBV27	many	CASSLSRGEHYNEQFF	TGTGCCAGCAGTTTATCCAGGGGGGAGCACTACAATGAGCAGTTCTTC
TRBJ2-2	TRBD1	TRBV5-4	few	CASSLPRQGHTGELFF	TGTGCCAGCAGCTTGCCGAGACAGGGCCACACCGGGGAGCTGTTTTTT
TRBJ1-2	NA	TRBV7-9	many	CASSHRVGVNNYGYTF	TGTGCCAGCAGTCATCGGGTAGGGGTTAATAACTATGGCTACACCTTC
TRBJ1-3	NA	TRBV4-1	many	CASSGGEGWGNTIYF	TGCGCCAGCAGCGGGGGGGAGGGTTGGGGAAACACCATATATTTT
TRBJ2-2	TRBD1	TRBV2	many	CASSAPGQGATGELFF	TGTGCCAGCAGTGCCCCGGGACAGGGGGCTACCGGGGAGCTGTTTTTT
TRBJ2-2	NA	TRBV5-4	many	CASSLTQGVPGELFF	TGTGCCAGCAGCTTGACGCAGGGAGTGCCCGGGGAGCTGTTTTTT
TRBJ2-7	TRBD1	TRBV7-9	many	CASSFRTGPHEQYF	TGTGCCAGCAGCTTTAGGACAGGTCCCCACGAGCAGTACTTC
TRBJ2-1	TRBD2	TRBV4-3	many	CASSQDWTSGGSYNEQFF	TGCGCCAGCAGCCAAGATTGGACTAGCGGGGGGTCCTACAATGAGCAGTTCTTC
TRBJ1-1	NA	TRBV9	many	CASSPQGGTEAFF	TGTGCCAGCAGCCCGCAGGGTGGCACTGAAGCTTTCTTT
TRBJ1-1	NA	TRBV10-3	many	CAIRRHNTEAFF	TGTGCCATCAGGCGACATAACACTGAAGCTTTCTTT
TRBJ2-7	TRBD2	TRBV9	NA	CASSPRSGLGLYEQYF	TGTGCCAGCAGCCCGCGGTCGGGACTAGGCCTCTACGAGCAGTACTTC
TRBJ2-7	NA	TRBV7-2	many	CASSLGPGRSSYEQYF	TGTGCCAGCAGCTTAGGGCCAGGGAGGAGCTCCTACGAGCAGTACTTC
TRBJ2-7	NA	TRBV4-3	many	CASSQGTDPLGQYF	TGCGCCAGCAGCCAAGGGACAGACCCCTTAGGGCAGTACTTC
TRBJ2-1	TRBD2	TRBV11-1	many	CASSKQAGFNNEQFF	TGTGCCAGCAGCAAACAAGCGGGGTTTAATAATGAGCAGTTCTTC
TRBJ2-4	NA	TRBV4-2	many	CASSQEGTQGAKNIQYF	TGTGCCAGCAGCCAAGAGGGGACACAGGGTGCCAAAAACATTCAGTACTTC
TRBJ1-1	TRBD1	TRBV11-2	NA	CASSGTGTGNTEAFF	TGTGCCAGCAGCGGGACCGGGACAGGGAACACTGAAGCTTTCTTT
TRBJ2-7	TRBD2	TRBV11-2	few	CASSLTSGEGSYEQYF	TGTGCCAGCAGCTTAACTAGCGGGGAAGGGTCCTACGAGCAGTACTTC
TRBJ2-3	TRBD2	TRBV11-3	many	CASSSWTSGGQDTQYF	TGTGCCAGCAGCTCTTGGACTAGCGGGGGCCAAGATACGCAGTATTTT
TRBJ1-1	NA	TRBV7-2	NA	CASSLGRGDEAFF	TGTGCCAGCAGCTTAGGCAGGGGTGATGAAGCTTTCTTT
TRBJ1-2	TRBD1	TRBV4-3	many	CASSRIGGTGEHGYTF	TGCGCCAGCAGCCGCATAGGGGGGACAGGGGAACATGGCTACACCTTC
TRBJ2-7	TRBD1	TRBV4-1	many	CASSHPGQTYEQYF	TGCGCCAGCAGCCACCCGGGACAGACGTACGAGCAGTACTTC
TRBJ1-5	TRBD1	TRBV5-1	many	CASSLAGTGGQPQHF	TGCGCCAGCAGCTTGGCCGGGACAGGGGGCCAGCCCCAGCATTTT
TRBJ1-5	NA	TRBV7-2	many	CASSPGRSQPQHF	TGTGCCAGCAGCCCAGGAAGGAGTCAGCCCCAGCATTTT
TRBJ2-7	TRBD2	TRBV6-5	many	CASSYSLAGGNEQYF	TGTGCCAGCAGTTACTCACTAGCGGGGGGAAATGAGCAGTACTTC
TRBJ2-3	TRBD1	TRBV5-1	NA	CASSTRQGAGTDTQYF	TGCGCCAGCAGCACGCGACAGGGGGCAGGCACAGATACGCAGTATTTT
TRBJ1-1	NA	TRBV14	many	CASSHIAQGAFF	TGTGCCAGCAGCCACATAGCCCAGGGAGCTTTCTTT
TRBJ2-5	TRBD1	TRBV2	many	CASSEVPQGAGETQYF	TGTGCCAGCAGTGAAGTACCACAGGGGGCGGGTGAGACCCAGTACTTC
TRBJ1-1	NA	TRBV27	many	CASSFGGYTEAFF	TGTGCCAGCAGTTTCGGGGGATACACTGAAGCTTTCTTT
TRBJ1-3	NA	TRBV7-2	many	CASSLNRGNTIYF	TGTGCCAGCAGCTTAAACAGGGGAAACACCATATATTTT
TRBJ2-7	TRBD2	TRBV10-3	many	CAISESAGTSGFYEQYF	TGTGCCATCAGTGAAAGCGCCGGGACTAGCGGGTTCTACGAGCAGTACTTC
TRBJ2-4	NA	TRBV6-5	many	CASSTVGGPKNIQYF	TGTGCCAGCAGTACCGTCGGGGGGCCCAAAAACATTCAGTACTTC
TRBJ1-1	NA	TRBV6-1	medium-sized	CASSEQGNTEAFF	TGTGCCAGCAGTGAACAGGGGAACACTGAAGCTTTCTTT